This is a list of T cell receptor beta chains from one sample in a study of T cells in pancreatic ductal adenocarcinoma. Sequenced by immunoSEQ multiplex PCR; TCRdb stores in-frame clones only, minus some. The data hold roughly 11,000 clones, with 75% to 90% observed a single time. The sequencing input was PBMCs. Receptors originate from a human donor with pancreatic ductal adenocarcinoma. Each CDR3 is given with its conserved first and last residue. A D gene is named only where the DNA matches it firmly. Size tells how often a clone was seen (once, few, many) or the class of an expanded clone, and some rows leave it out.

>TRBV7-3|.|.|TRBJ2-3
TGTGCCAGCAGCGTGCAGGGGGGCACCACAGATACGCAGTATTTT
CASSVQGGTTDTQYF
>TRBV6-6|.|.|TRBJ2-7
TGTGCCAGCAGTCCTCAGGCCGCCGAGCAGTACTTC
CASSPQAAEQYF
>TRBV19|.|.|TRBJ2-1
TGTGCCAGTAGCGGAGGGCGGAGTGAGCAGTTCTTC
CASSGGRSEQFF
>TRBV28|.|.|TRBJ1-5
TGTGCCAGCAGCTTCTATTGGGAGGGGAGTAGCAATCAGCCCCAGCATTTT
CASSFYWEGSSNQPQHF
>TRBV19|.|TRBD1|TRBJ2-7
TGTGCCAGTAGTATAGGGGGGACAGGGCGGTCCTACGAGCAGTACTTC
CASSIGGTGRSYEQYF
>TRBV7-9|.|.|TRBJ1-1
TGTGCCAGCAGGCCTCCCATCAGGGTGGGGACTGAAGCTTTCTTT
CASRPPIRVGTEAFF
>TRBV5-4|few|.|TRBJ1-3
TGTGCCAGCAGCCCCGGGGCCACTGGAAACACCATATATTTT
CASSPGATGNTIYF
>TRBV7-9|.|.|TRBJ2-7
TGTGCCAGCAGCCCGGCGGGGACCCCCTCCTACGAGCAGTACTTC
CASSPAGTPSYEQYF
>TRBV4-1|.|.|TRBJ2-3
TGCGCCAGCAGCCAACTCCTCGATACGCAGTATTTT
CASSQLLDTQYF
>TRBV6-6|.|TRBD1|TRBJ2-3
TGTGCCAGCAGACAGGGGGTAGCAACCACGCAGTATTTT
CASRQGVATTQYF
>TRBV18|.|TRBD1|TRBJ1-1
TGTGCCAGCTCCCCCGGGACAGGTTTGTACACTGAAGCTTTCTTT
CASSPGTGLYTEAFF
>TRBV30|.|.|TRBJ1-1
TGTGCCTGGAGGGGCAACACTGAAGCTTTCTTT
CAWRGNTEAFF
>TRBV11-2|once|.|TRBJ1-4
TGTGCCAGCAGCTTAGACCGGACACCAACTAATGAAAAACTGTTTTTT
CASSLDRTPTNEKLFF
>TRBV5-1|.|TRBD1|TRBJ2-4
TGCGCCAGCACCCCGACAGGGGCCAAAAACATTCAGTACTTC
CASTPTGAKNIQYF
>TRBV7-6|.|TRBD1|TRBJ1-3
TGTGCCAGCAGCTTAACCCCGGACAGGGGGAGACCTGGAAACACCATATATTTT
CASSLTPDRGRPGNTIYF
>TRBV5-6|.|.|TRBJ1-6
TGTGCCAGCACCATTAGTGGGTCGGCTCTTTCACCCCTCCACTTT
CASTISGSALSPLHF
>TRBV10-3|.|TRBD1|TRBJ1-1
TGTGCCACCAACAGGGGGATCACTGAAGCTTTCTTT
CATNRGITEAFF
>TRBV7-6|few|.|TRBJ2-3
TGTGCCAGCAGGGGTGGGTCGCCAGATACGCAGTATTTT
CASRGGSPDTQYF
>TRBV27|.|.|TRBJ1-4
TGTGCCAGCAGTATGGAGGGGGATGAAAAACTGTTTTTT
CASSMEGDEKLFF
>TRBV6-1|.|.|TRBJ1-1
TGTGCCAGCAGTGAAGGGGGTTTGAGCGCTGAAGCTTTCTTT
CASSEGGLSAEAFF
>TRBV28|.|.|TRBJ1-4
TGTGCCAGCAGTCTTAGGGGAAAGGAAAAACTGTTTTTT
CASSLRGKEKLFF
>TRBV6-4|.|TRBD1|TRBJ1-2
TGTGCCAGCAGTGAAGGGACAGGGGGCCTCTATGGCTACACCTTC
CASSEGTGGLYGYTF
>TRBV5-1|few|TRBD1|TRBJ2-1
TGCGCCAGCACATCGGCCCAGGGGGATTACAATGAGCAGTTCTTC
CASTSAQGDYNEQFF
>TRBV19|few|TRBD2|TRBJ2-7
TGTGCCAGTAGTTCGACTAGCGGGAACTCCTACGAGCAGTACTTC
CASSSTSGNSYEQYF
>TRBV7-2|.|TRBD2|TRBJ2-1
TGTGCCAGCAGCTTCGCTAGCGGGAGATACAATGAGCAGTTCTTC
CASSFASGRYNEQFF
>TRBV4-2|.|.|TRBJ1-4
TGTGCCAGCAGCCAGGAGAGGGGAGTTGAAAAACTGTTTTTT
CASSQERGVEKLFF
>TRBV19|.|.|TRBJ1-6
TGTGCCAGTAGTGTCGCCGGACTTATAGATACCCTCCACTTT
CASSVAGLIDTLHF
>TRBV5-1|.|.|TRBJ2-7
TGCGCCAGCATGTGGACAGTGGGGCAATACGAGCAGTACTTC
CASMWTVGQYEQYF
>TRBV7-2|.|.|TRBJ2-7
TGTGCCAGCAGTCGTGATCACTACGAGCAGTACTTC
CASSRDHYEQYF
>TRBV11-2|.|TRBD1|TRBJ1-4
TGTGCCAGCAGCTCGGGACAGGGGGCTGGAGATGAAAAACTGTTTTTT
CASSSGQGAGDEKLFF
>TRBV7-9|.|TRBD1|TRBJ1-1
TGTGCCAGCAGCCGGCCACAGGGGGGGAAAGCTTTCTTT
CASSRPQGGKAFF
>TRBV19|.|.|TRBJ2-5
TGTGCCAGTAGGGAGGGGTCGGGGGAGACCCAGTACTTC
CASREGSGETQYF
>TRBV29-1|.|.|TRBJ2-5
TGCAGCGTTGTGTGGGACACCAGGGTAGAGACCCAGTACTTC
CSVVWDTRVETQYF
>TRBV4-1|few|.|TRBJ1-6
TGCGCCAGCAGCCAAGGACTACATAATTCACCCCTCCACTTT
CASSQGLHNSPLHF
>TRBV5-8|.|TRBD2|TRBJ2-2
TGTGCCAGCAGCTACGCCTACTCTAGCGGGGGAGACACCGGGGAGCTGTTTTTT
CASSYAYSSGGDTGELFF
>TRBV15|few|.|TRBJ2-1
TGTGCCACCAGCAGAGATCGGACGGGTGGGTTGAGCGAGCAGTTCTTC
CATSRDRTGGLSEQFF
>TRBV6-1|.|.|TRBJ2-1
TGTGCCAGCAGTGAAATGGGCGGCGAGCAGTTCTTC
CASSEMGGEQFF
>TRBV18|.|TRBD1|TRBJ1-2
TGTGCCAGCTCACCACCGGTCGGACAGGGAAGAGGCTACACCTTC
CASSPPVGQGRGYTF
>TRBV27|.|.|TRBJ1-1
TGTGCCAGCAGTTCACCTTCTAGGAACACTGAAGCTTTCTTT
CASSSPSRNTEAFF
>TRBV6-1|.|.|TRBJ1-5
TGTGCCAGCAGTAGTGGGACCGCTCACAATCAGCCCCAGCATTTT
CASSSGTAHNQPQHF